This record concerns one T cell receptor (beta chain) sequence. Followed longitudinally, the Seattle patients had been enrolled during active infection. Produced via immunoSEQ multiplex PCR; TCRdb's table is partial and in-frame only. The profile shows 28,000 or so clones, roughly 87% of them singletons. The data are from a study of blood T cell repertoires in COVID-19. Study background: Samples came from the United States, Italy and Spain, spanning acute and convalescent COVID-19.

CDR1 SQVTM and CDR2 ANQGSEA come from the germline V gene. Trimming took 7 bases from V and 8 from J, leaving 14 bases between them. This CDR3 spans 11 amino acids. The J gene is TRBJ1-2, the V gene TRBV29-1; D unresolved. The origin of this receptor is a man aged 55 to 69 with COVID-19, enrolled during active disease. Sequenced sample: peripheral blood. CDR3 residues: CSESSVEGYTF. The CDR3 coding sequence is TGCAGCGAGAGTTCGGTGGAGGGCTACACCTTC.